The 28 T cell receptor beta chains below come from one sample, sequenced in a study of monozygotic twins with inflammatory bowel disease. TCRdb re-called the 5' RACE reads and gives one entry per CDR3 protein, without DNA. The sample table includes 300,000 to 400,000 distinct CDR3 sequences. The sample taken for sequencing was blood. The receptors were sampled from a human donor with ulcerative colitis or Crohn's disease, or a healthy co-twin of an affected twin (not recorded which).

J is TRBJ1-4 and V is TRBV5-1; TCRdb's assignment of TRBD1 cannot be checked, as there is no DNA. This CDR3 has 17 residues. CDR1 and CDR2 from the germline V gene are SGHRS and YFSETQ. The CDR3 reads CASSFAAGAQTNEKLFF. The full variable domain, its missing parts supplied by reference TRBV5-1 and TRBJ1-4, is KAGVTQTPRYLIKTRGQQVTLSCSPISGHRSVSWYQQTPGQGLQFLFEYFSETQRNKGNFPGRFSGRQFSNSRSEMNVSTLELGDSALYLCASSFAAGAQTNEKLFFGSGTQLSVL.

The V call is TRBV12-3 or TRBV12-4, the J call TRBJ2-1; the D call of TRBD2 rests on TCRdb alone, since no DNA is present to check it. The CDR3 length is 17 residues. The chain's CDR3 is CASPSLAGGLSYNEQFF.

The rearrangement joins TRBV6-2 or TRBV6-3 to TRBJ2-7; checking the TCRdb D call of TRBD1 is not possible without DNA. The CDR3 totals 15 residues. Germline CDR1 reads MNHEY; CDR2 reads SVGEGT. Here the CDR3 reads CASSYHSGGVDEQHF.

This chain joins TRBV27 and TRBJ2-5; the TRBD1 assignment by TCRdb is unverifiable without DNA. The CDR3 loop spans 17 amino acids. Germline loops: CDR1 MNHEY, CDR2 SMNVEV (reference sequence). CDR3 region: CASSSGTGLFYQETQYF.

J is TRBJ2-7 and V is TRBV10-3; TCRdb designates TRBD1, a call that cannot be tested without DNA. The germline V gene encodes CDR1 ENHRY and CDR2 SYGVKD. The CDR3 is 14 residues long. The CDR3 sequence is CAISPGQGAYEQYF.

The V gene is TRBV5-6, the J gene TRBJ1-1. The CDR3 is made up of 15 amino acids. The germline V gene encodes CDR1 SGHDT and CDR2 YYEEEE. CDR3 sequence: CASSLAMTPNTEAFF. Based on the CDR3 plus reference TRBV5-6 and TRBJ1-1, the full variable domain is DAGVTQSPTHLIKTRGQQVTLRCSPKSGHDTVSWYQQALGQGPQFIFQYYEEEERQRGNFPDRFSGHQFPNYSSELNVNALLLGDSALYLCASSLAMTPNTEAFFGQGTRLTVV.

The chain carries TRBV6-6 and TRBJ2-1; TCRdb's D call of TRBD1 is untestable without DNA. CDR3 length: 13 residues. Germline V gene sequence: CDR1 MNHNY, CDR2 SVGAGI (reference sequence). The CDR3 sequence: CASNVQGHHEQFF.

The V gene is TRBV5-1, the J gene TRBJ2-1; TCRdb names TRBD1, which stays unverified in the absence of DNA. CDR3 length: 14 amino acids. Germline assignment: CDR1 SGHRS and CDR2 YFSETQ. The CDR3 here is CASSLVGQYNEQFF.

The V and J genes are TRBV25-1 and TRBJ2-1; TCRdb returns TRBD1, unconfirmable since there is no DNA. The CDR3 spans 17 residues. The germline CDR1 and CDR2 sequences are MGHDK and SYGVNS. This chain's CDR3 is CASSEWGSDRDYNEQFF.

The rearrangement uses TRBV7-3 and TRBJ2-3; TCRdb designates TRBD1, a call that cannot be tested without DNA. The length of the CDR3 is 15 residues. Germline CDR1 is SGHTA and CDR2 is FQGTGA. Here the CDR3 reads CASSFSPGGIDTQYF.

The chain carries TRBV6-2 or TRBV6-3 and TRBJ2-1; TCRdb's D call, TRBD2, is unchecked because there is no DNA. Germline V gives CDR1 MNHEY, CDR2 SVGEGT. The CDR3 consists of 15 residues. The CDR3: CASSQGLADYNEQFF.

The rearrangement joins TRBV5-4 to TRBJ1-1. Germline V gene lookup returns CDR1 SGHNT and CDR2 YYREEE (reference sequence). This CDR3 region has 12 residues. The CDR3 protein is CASDELGTEAFF. Drawing the rest from reference TRBV5-4 and TRBJ1-1, the complete variable domain is ETGVTQSPTHLIKTRGQQVTLRCSSQSGHNTVSWYQQALGQGPQFIFQYYREEENGRGNFPPRFSGLQFPNYSSELNVNALELDDSALYLCASDELGTEAFFGQGTRLTVV.

The chain has TRBV12-3 or TRBV12-4 and TRBJ2-5. CDR3 length: 13 amino acids. The CDR3 sequence: CASSLQEQETQYF.

The chain's CDR3 is CAISRGTGGDTQYF. J is TRBJ2-3 and V is TRBV10-3; TCRdb selects TRBD1, and the lack of DNA leaves this call unchecked. CDR3 size: 14 residues. Germline values: CDR1 ENHRY, CDR2 SYGVKD.

The chain employs TRBV19 and TRBJ1-5; as DNA is missing, the TRBD1 call by TCRdb cannot be tested. The CDR3 is 15 residues long. CDR1 LNHDA and CDR2 SQIVND come from the germline V gene (reference sequence). The CDR3: CASSYPGQGVQPQHF. The full variable domain, completed using reference TRBV19 and TRBJ1-5, is DGGITQSPKYLFRKEGQNVTLSCEQNLNHDAMYWYRQDPGQGLRLIYYSQIVNDFQKGDIAEGYSVSREKKESFPLTVTSAQKNPTAFYLCASSYPGQGVQPQHFGDGTRLSIL.

The chain carries TRBV25-1 and TRBJ2-3; without DNA, the TCRdb call of TRBD1 cannot be checked. Germline loops: CDR1 MGHDK, CDR2 SYGVNS. The CDR3 covers 11 residues. The CDR3 protein is CASSVARGLYF.

This rearrangement joins TRBV4-2 to TRBJ2-7; TCRdb returns TRBD1, unconfirmable since there is no DNA. Germline-derived CDR1 and CDR2 are LGHNA and YNFKEQ. The length of the CDR3 is 15 residues. This chain's CDR3 is CASSQGDRVRYEQYF.

The chain couples TRBV5-1 to TRBJ2-5; the D gene TCRdb calls, TRBD1, cannot be checked with no DNA. Germline CDR1 reads SGHRS; CDR2 reads YFSETQ. This CDR3 has 13 amino acids. The CDR3 protein is CASSPGGFETQYF.

The chain has TRBV20-1 and TRBJ2-5. This CDR3 spans 12 amino acids. Germline V CDR1 and CDR2: DFQATT, SNEGSKA (reference sequence). The CDR3 here is CSARGLQETQYF.

The gene calls are TRBV15 and TRBJ2-1; TCRdb lists TRBD1, though no DNA is available to test this call. The CDR3 loop spans 17 amino acids. Germline lookup yields CDR1 LNHNV and CDR2 YYDKDF (reference sequence). The CDR3 is CATSIPPRLGTNNEQFF.

The chain recombines TRBV12-3 or TRBV12-4 with TRBJ2-7. The CDR3 contains 13 residues. The chain's CDR3 is CASIGQPTYEQYF.

V usage is TRBV12-3 or TRBV12-4 and J usage is TRBJ1-2. The CDR3 covers 12 residues. CDR3 residues: CASTEAFYGYTF.

The chain has TRBV24-1 and TRBJ2-1; the TCRdb D gene call, TRBD1, has no DNA to confirm it. CDR1 KGHDR and CDR2 SFDVKD come from the germline V gene. There are 18 residues in the CDR3. The CDR3 loop reads CATSDRDRGRSGHNEQFF.

This sequence joins TRBV10-3 and TRBJ2-3. Germline V gene data show CDR1 as ENHRY and CDR2 as SYGVKD. The CDR3 is 11 residues long. The CDR3 is CATRELDTQYF.

The chain has TRBV5-1 and TRBJ2-5; TCRdb indicates TRBD2, and absent DNA this call remains unverified. The CDR3 consists of 16 residues. Germline assignment: CDR1 SGHRS and CDR2 YFSETQ. CDR3 amino acids: CASSSGLAVLQETQYF.

The chain carries TRBV5-4 and TRBJ2-1; TCRdb selects TRBD1, and the lack of DNA leaves this call unchecked. The CDR3 sequence is 16 residues long. The V gene's germline CDR1 is SGHNT and CDR2 YYREEE (reference sequence). The CDR3 protein is CASSSGQGSSYNEQFF.

This chain connects TRBV25-1 to TRBJ1-1; checking the TCRdb D call of TRBD1 is not possible without DNA. The CDR3 spans 15 residues. Germline V gene data show CDR1 as MGHDK and CDR2 as SYGVNS. The CDR3 sequence: CASSDEWDTNTEAFF.

The gene calls are TRBV4-2 and TRBJ1-6. This CDR3 has 15 amino acids. The germline gives CDR1 LGHNA, CDR2 YNFKEQ. The chain's CDR3 is CASSQEQGRNSPLHF.